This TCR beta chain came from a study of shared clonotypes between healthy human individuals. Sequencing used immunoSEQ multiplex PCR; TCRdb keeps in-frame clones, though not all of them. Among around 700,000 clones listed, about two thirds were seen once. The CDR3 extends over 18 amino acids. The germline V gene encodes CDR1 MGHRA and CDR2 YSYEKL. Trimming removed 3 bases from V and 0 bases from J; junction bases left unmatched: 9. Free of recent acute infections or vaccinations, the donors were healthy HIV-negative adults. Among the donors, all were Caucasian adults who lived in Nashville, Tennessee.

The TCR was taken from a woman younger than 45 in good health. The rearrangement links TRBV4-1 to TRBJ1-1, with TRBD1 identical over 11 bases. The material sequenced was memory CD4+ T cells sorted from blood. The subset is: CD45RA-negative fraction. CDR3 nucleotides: TGCGCCAGCAGCCATCGGACAGGGGGCCGTCGGATGAACACTGAAGCTTTCTTT. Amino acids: CASSHRTGGRRMNTEAFF.